This TCR beta chain was profiled in a study of T cell responses to AZD1222 COVID-19 vaccine. This CDR3 has 14 amino acids. V was pared by 2 bases and J by 2 bases, with 10 bases between. The germline V gene encodes CDR1 KGHSH and CDR2 LQKENI. Clones were sequenced by immunoSEQ multiplex PCR, and TCRdb holds only the in-frame ones, with some missing. There are 90,000 to 120,000 clones in the sample; 87% occur only once, and under 2.5% lies in the top ten. This clone was seen more than once but under ten times. The sequence came from an adult who received the AZD1222 COVID-19 vaccine. This chain connects TRBV18 to TRBJ2-7; no clear D. This material consisted of peripheral blood, taken 28 days after the second AZD1222 dose. The CDR3 region is CASSPVSRAYEQYF. DNA of the CDR3: TGTGCCAGCTCACCAGTTTCTAGAGCCTACGAGCAGTACTTC.